This entry lists 21 T cell receptor beta chains sequenced from one sample in a study of blood T cells in healthy people across ages. Primers used in a second PCR of roughly 6 to 12 cycles were a sample-barcoded 5' primer and a J-beta primer mix. Using its own MiXCR run on the 5' RACE reads, TCRdb lists one record per CDR3 protein. Counted here are over 1.5 million distinct CDR3 sequences, 49% occurring once; the ten biggest clones make up approximately 2%. Material for sequencing was blood. These receptors originate from a woman aged 40 to 49 in good health.

The chain links TRBV6-6 to TRBJ2-7; 9 bases are shared with TRBD2. CDR1 and CDR2 (germline): MNHNY, SVGAGI (reference sequence). The CDR3 covers 16 residues. Trimming at V came to 7 bases and at J to 7 bases, leaving 17 bases not matched to a gene. The CDR3 here is CASNKNGGSGGEEQYF. DNA of the CDR3: TGTGCCAGCAACAAAAATGGTGGTAGCGGGGGTGAAGAGCAGTACTTC.

The gene calls are TRBV7-2 and TRBJ2-7; weak D call: TRBD1 (7 bases). V was pared by 0 bases and J by 4 bases, with 34 bases between. CDR3 size: 22 residues. Per the germline V gene, CDR1 is SGHTA and CDR2 is FQGNSA. The CDR3 sequence is CASSLAIPVRGAARSGGYEQYF. The CDR3 DNA reads as TGTGCCAGCAGCTTAGCGATCCCCGTCAGGGGGGCGGCCCGTTCAGGGGGATACGAGCAGTACTTC. Complete variable domain (other parts from reference TRBV7-2 and TRBJ2-7): GAGVSQSPSNKVTEKGKDVELRCDPISGHTALYWYRQSLGQGLEFLIYFQGNSAPDKSGLPSDRFSAERTGGSVSTLTIQRTQQEDSAVYLCASSLAIPVRGAARSGGYEQYFGPGTRLTVT.

This clonotype was counted a few times. The rearrangement uses TRBV7-2 and TRBJ1-1; TRBD1 might be the D (5 bases). This CDR3 comprises 13 residues. CDR1 is SGHTA and CDR2 is FQGNSA in the germline V gene. Trimming shortened V by 3 bases and J by 6 bases, and 11 bases separated the two germline ends. The CDR3 protein is CASSLGVGPEAFF. The CDR3 DNA reads as TGTGCCAGCAGCTTGGGGGTGGGACCTGAAGCTTTCTTT.

This clonotype turned up a few times. The V and J genes are TRBV28 and TRBJ2-1; 16 bases fit TRBD2. The CDR3 extends over 15 amino acids. The V segment lost 6 bases and the J segment 7 bases; nucleotides outside the gene matches: 3. Germline CDR1 and CDR2: MDHEN and SYDVKM. CDR3 in amino acids: CASRGLAGGSNEQFF. The CDR3 DNA reads as TGTGCCAGCAGGGGACTAGCGGGGGGGTCGAATGAGCAGTTCTTC.

The gene calls are TRBV10-3 and TRBJ1-4; 8 bases are a match to TRBD1. The ends lost 2 bases at V and 6 bases at J; junction bases unmatched: 11. Germline values: CDR1 ENHRY, CDR2 SYGVKD. The CDR3 length is 17 residues. CDR3 DNA sequence: TGTGCCATCAGTGAGAGGAGACACAGGGGGAGGGATGAAAAACTGTTTTTT. Amino acids: CAISERRHRGRDEKLFF.

This clonotype came up a few times. The genes are TRBV27 and TRBJ2-1; D might be TRBD2 (6 bases). The V gene lost 6 bases and the J gene lost 0 bases, with 12 bases spanning the gap. The CDR3 has 15 amino acids. Germline CDR1 MNHEY, CDR2 SMNVEV (reference sequence). The CDR3 loop reads CASRVHGSSYNEQFF. Here the CDR3 DNA reads TGTGCCAGCAGGGTGCACGGGAGCTCCTACAATGAGCAGTTCTTC.

This chain connects TRBV6-5 to TRBJ2-1; no firm D call. This CDR3 comprises 13 residues. V shed 7 bases and J shed 6 bases, with 13 bases lying between them. Germline V gene data show CDR1 as MNHEY and CDR2 as SVGAGI. CDR3 amino acids: CASTQFPPNEQFF. For the CDR3, the DNA is TGTGCCAGCACTCAGTTCCCACCCAATGAGCAGTTCTTC.

This clonotype has more than one count but fewer than ten. The chain uses TRBV6-5 and TRBJ2-1; D unresolved. This CDR3 region has 13 residues. Between the trimmed V and J ends, which lost 0 bases and 7 bases, there was a span of 7 bases. Germline assignment: CDR1 MNHEY and CDR2 SVGAGI. CDR3: CASSYSGWNEQFF. CDR3 DNA sequence: TGTGCCAGCAGTTACTCAGGTTGGAATGAGCAGTTCTTC.

The V and J genes are TRBV3-1 and TRBJ1-1; 10 bases line up with TRBD1. V lost 4 bases to trimming and J lost 5 bases; unmatched junction nucleotides: 10. CDR1 is LGHDT and CDR2 is YNNKEL in the germline V gene (reference sequence). The CDR3 has 16 residues. CDR3 amino acids: CASSRGQGVRGTEAFF. The CDR3 nucleotides are TGTGCCAGCAGCCGTGGACAGGGGGTAAGGGGTACTGAAGCTTTCTTT.

J is TRBJ2-5 and V is TRBV29-1, with TRBD1 matching 8 bases. V was clipped by 7 bases and J by 2 bases; unmatched bases: 6. The CDR3 consists of 13 residues. Germline CDR1 and CDR2: SQVTM and ANQGSEA. The DNA for the CDR3 is TGCAGCGAAACCCGACAGGGGCAAGAGACCCAGTACTTC. Its protein is CSETRQGQETQYF.

J is TRBJ2-7 and V is TRBV12-3 or TRBV12-4; D gene ambiguous. This CDR3 has 14 amino acids. V was trimmed by 5 bases and J by 0 bases, leaving 11 bases between them. This CDR3 is CASSVIGSSYEQYF. As DNA, the CDR3 is TGTGCCAGCAGTGTAATAGGCAGCTCCTACGAGCAGTACTTC.

The V and J genes are TRBV5-1 and TRBJ1-2; 9 nucleotides match TRBD1. From germline, CDR1 is SGHRS and CDR2 YFSETQ. This CDR3 comprises 16 residues. V was clipped by 4 bases and J by 4 bases; unmatched bases: 11. The CDR3 DNA sequence: TGCGCCAGCAGCCCCGGTGGGCCACAGGGGGCCTATGGCTACACCTTC. It encodes CASSPGGPQGAYGYTF.

This clonotype was observed a handful of times. The chain combines TRBV29-1 with TRBJ2-3; TRBD2 aligns across 8 bases. The germline gives CDR1 SQVTM, CDR2 ANQGSEA. V shed 3 bases and J 1 base; nucleotides not matched to a gene: 6. The CDR3 is 15 amino acids. The CDR3 DNA sequence: TGCAGCGTTGACGGGGGGGTGAAAGGCACAGATACGCAGTATTTT. This gives the protein CSVDGGVKGTDTQYF.

CDR3 sequence reads: CASTKERTWKQFF. CDR3 bases: TGTGCCAGCACCAAGGAGCGGACTTGGAAGCAGTTCTTC. The rearrangement uses TRBV2 and TRBJ2-1, with D possibly being TRBD2 (5 bases). V was shortened by 7 bases and J by 11 bases, with 18 bases between the two germline ends. The CDR3 length is 13 residues. Germline CDR1 is SNHLY and CDR2 is FYNNEI. Full variable domain (remainder filled in from reference TRBV2 and TRBJ2-1): EPEVTQTPSHQVTQMGQEVILRCVPISNHLYFYWYRQILGQKVEFLVSFYNNEISEKSEIFDDQFSVERPDGSNFTLKIRSTKLEDSAMYFCASTKERTWKQFFGPGTRLTVL.

This clonotype was detected once. The chain joins TRBV27 to TRBJ2-5, with D tentatively TRBD2 (6 bases). The CDR3 runs to 14 residues. V lost 8 bases and J 5 bases, leaving 18 bases between the germline ends. The germline gives CDR1 MNHEY, CDR2 SMNVEV (reference sequence). CDR3 loop: CASGFSGPWETQYF. CDR3 coding DNA: TGTGCCAGCGGGTTTAGCGGCCCATGGGAGACCCAGTACTTC.

This chain links TRBV7-2 with TRBJ1-4; D is uncertain. Deletions cut 3 bases from V and 2 bases from J, with 10 bases between. CDR1 and CDR2 (germline): SGHTA, FQGNSA. The CDR3 runs to 15 residues. The CDR3 region has the DNA TGTGCCAGCAGCTTGTCGATTAACACTAATGAAAAACTGTTTTTT. It codes for CASSLSINTNEKLFF.

V gene TRBV5-6 combines with J gene TRBJ1-1; no definite D call. Trimming stripped 1 base from V and 6 bases from J, with 7 bases between. The CDR3 spans 12 residues. The V gene's germline CDR1 is SGHDT and CDR2 YYEEEE. Here the CDR3 reads CASSLYVAEAFF. The CDR3 bases are TGTGCCAGCAGCTTGTACGTCGCTGAAGCTTTCTTT.

The table lists this clonotype with a few counts. V and J are TRBV12-3 or TRBV12-4 and TRBJ2-7; D is unclear. The assigned J gene may be wrong: the sequence end matches TRBJ2-5 better. This CDR3 region has 14 residues. The CDR3 sequence is CASSFRAGTGTQYF. The CDR3 DNA follows: TGTGCCAGCAGTTTCCGCGCAGGAACCGGGACCCAGTACTTC.

The J gene is TRBJ2-7, the V gene TRBV6-2 or TRBV6-3; 8 bases fit TRBD1. Germline values: CDR1 MNHEY, CDR2 SVGEGT. The CDR3 consists of 16 residues. With 2 bases clipped from V and 0 bases from J, the junction kept 6 bases outside the gene matches. The CDR3 coding sequence is TGTGCCAGCAGTTACCGGGGACAGGCCAGCTCCTACGAGCAGTACTTC. Protein sequence: CASSYRGQASSYEQYF.

This clonotype was observed once. The chain combines TRBV5-1 with TRBJ1-4; D is uncertain. CDR3 size: 15 residues. Germline CDR1 reads SGHRS; CDR2 reads YFSETQ. V was shortened by 0 bases and J by 4 bases, with 10 bases between the two germline ends. For the CDR3, the DNA is TGCGCCAGCAGCTTGGAACGGAACCGTAATGAAAAACTGTTTTTT. Encoded protein: CASSLERNRNEKLFF.

This clonotype was detected only a few times. This chain uses TRBV28 with TRBJ2-7; D remains ambiguous. CDR1 is MDHEN, CDR2 SYDVKM, per germline. The V end was cut by 5 bases, the J end by 3 bases, with 8 bases between. CDR3 length: 12 residues. The CDR3 sequence: CASSGVFYEQYF. In DNA form, the CDR3 reads TGTGCCAGCAGTGGGGTGTTCTACGAGCAGTACTTC. The complete variable domain, with remaining parts taken from reference TRBV28 and TRBJ2-7, reads DVKVTQSSRYLVKRTGEKVFLECVQDMDHENMFWYRQDPGLGLRLIYFSYDVKMKEKGDIPEGYSVSREKKERFSLILESASTNQTSMYLCASSGVFYEQYFGPGTRLTVT.